This T cell receptor beta chain was recovered during a study of PD-L1 blockade in urothelial cancer (dated by TCRdb to about 2017). Turning to the overall study: All patients started therapy in about 2014 and received atezolizumab 1,200 mg intravenously every 3 weeks. TCR sequencing covered pretreatment tumor samples and matched, serially collected peripheral blood taken before and after atezolizumab treatment. Patients had an ECOG performance status of 0 or 1 and had received between 0 and 3 prior chemotherapy regimens. A median of 141,255 T cells and some 84,000 unique TCRs was obtained from blood samples, and a median clonality of roughly 0.082 was observed. About 85% of the 29 patients were males with bladder-origin urothelial cancer, and 18 of 29 reported a prior smoking history. Whole exome sequencing and RNA sequencing of pretreatment tumors were performed alongside TCR sequencing in the same patients. Pretreatment blood TCR-seq was available for nearly 30 patients, at least one posttreatment blood collection was obtained for 24 patients, and tumor TCR-seq was available for 24 patients. Durable clinical benefit was achieved by nine patients and was not achieved by 20 patients. Blood samples were analyzed 3 weeks after the start of treatment (second dose) and 6 weeks after the start of treatment. Durable clinical benefit was defined as a progression-free survival longer than 6 months, and TCR features were additionally tested against progression-free survival and overall survival. Somatic, immune and clinical correlates of response to PD-L1 blockade with atezolizumab in urothelial cancer were the focus of an exploratory multi-omic analysis.

The sample's time point label, decoded: pretreatment peripheral blood. The cohort included about 27 patients with locally advanced or metastatic urothelial carcinoma who were treated at Memorial Sloan Kettering on a trial protocol. Peripheral blood mononuclear cells were collected pretreatment and during treatment, with between 1 and 8 total time points obtained per patient. The Qiagen DNeasy Blood extraction kit was used to purify genomic DNA from total PBMCs and from tumor samples. Collected pretreatment and during treatment, PBMCs were isolated and stored as previously described. The paper's findings and limits, for the study overall: Greater expansion of tumor-associated TCR clones in peripheral blood 3 weeks after the start of treatment was observed in patients with durable benefit (n of about 20, p = 0.022). Small sample size (n ≈ 29) and many exploratory analyses mean the results are intended to be hypothesis-generating. A pretreatment peripheral blood TCR clonality below the median was linked to improved progression-free and overall survival.

As to this clone: Its recognized antigen is unknown. It has no much larger one-base neighbor in the sample; base qualities were not kept.

CDR1 and CDR2 are drawn from the germline V gene: MNHEY, SVGAGI. At the junction V is shortened by 10 bases and J by 4 bases; bases outside the gene matches: 2. The CDR3, cysteine through phenylalanine, is 13 amino acids long. Left in the record is the CDR3 DNA by itself, 39 bases read in frame from the first base. Synthetic TCR analog templates were spiked into each PCR so that absolute template abundance could be estimated from read counts. Using the immunoSEQ assay, TCRbeta CDR3 regions were amplified from genomic DNA with bias-controlled V and J gene primers. Sequencing of rearranged TCRbeta segments was performed at approximately 20X coverage. The authors' pipeline ran thus. Sequencing errors were corrected by clustering, and CDR3s were annotated against IMGT so that V, D and J genes could be assigned. Only productive TCRbeta rearrangements were used in downstream analyses, excluding out-of-frame or stop-codon sequences. Clonality was computed as one minus Shannon entropy normalized by the log of the number of unique productive sequences. Clones differing between time points or between blood and tumor were identified by Fisher's exact test with Benjamini-Hochberg correction at adjusted p below 0.01. TCRdb took over this immuneACCESS table, retaining in-frame rearrangements with V and J assigned. Such tables are incomplete; in checked studies, under half of the missing clones stem from an unresolved V gene, and the remainder is unexplained. D and trimming were read from the DNA, whereas the V and J calls and clone size are those reported in that table. For this sample the table gives about 95,000 clones, of which around 90% were detected only once. Approximately 2% of the sample comes from the top ten.

The TCR was taken from a man in his fifties or sixties with urothelial cancer. The chain is made from TRBV6-5 and TRBJ2-1, and 12 junctional nucleotides match TRBD2. This sample comprised PBMCs, obtained around atezolizumab (anti-PD-L1) treatment. The CDR3 protein is CAIGLAGYNEQFF. The DNA sequence is TGTGCCATCGGACTAGCGGGATACAATGAGCAGTTCTTC.